This TCR beta chain was captured by sequencing in a study of cytomegalovirus exposure and HLA in healthy donors. The PCR was carried out with 60 Vbeta primers and 13 Jbeta primers. Sequencing used immunoSEQ multiplex PCR; TCRdb keeps in-frame clones, though not all of them. This sample has about 210,000 clones; over 60% occur once, and the top ten carry 1.5% to 2%. The ends were cut back, 5 bases at V and 1 base at J, with 8 bases in the middle. The germline gives CDR1 ENHRY, CDR2 SYGVKD. CDR3 length: 13 amino acids. This chain links TRBV10-3 with TRBJ2-5; D perhaps matches TRBD1 (6 bases). This receptor was identified in a male donor in good health and CMV-seronegative. Sequencing used PBMCs. As DNA, the CDR3 is TGTGCCATCAGTACAGGGAGCCAAGAGACCCAGTACTTC. Translating it yields CAISTGSQETQYF.